Following are 9 T cell receptor beta chains from one sample sequenced in a study of control samples from healthy donors and cancer patients. Sequencing was performed with immunoSEQ multiplex PCR; in TCRdb, only in-frame clones are kept and a portion is missing. The top ten clones hold just under 4% of a sample with tens of thousands of clones, about 90% of them seen once. What was sequenced was blood. The source is a woman in her forties or fifties in good health.

The V gene is TRBV5-4, the J gene TRBJ1-2; tentatively, D is TRBD1 (5 bases). Germline CDR1 SGHNT, CDR2 YYREEE (reference sequence). There are 15 residues in the CDR3. Trimming stripped 4 bases from V and 8 bases from J, with 21 bases between. In DNA form, the CDR3 reads TGTGCCAGCAGCCCTTTGGGTACCAGGGCTCTGGGCTACACCTTC. Protein: CASSPLGTRALGYTF.

V and J are TRBV6-5 and TRBJ1-4; D call uncertain. The CDR3 has 13 amino acids. CDR1 MNHEY and CDR2 SVGAGI come from the germline V gene. The V end was cut by 2 bases, the J end by 8 bases, with 9 bases between. The CDR3 spells CASSYRAFEKLFF. The CDR3 DNA follows: TGTGCCAGCAGTTACCGGGCCTTCGAAAAACTGTTTTTT.

The chain couples TRBV20-1 to TRBJ2-5; no clear D. CDR1 is DFQATT, CDR2 SNEGSKA, per germline (reference sequence). The CDR3 has 11 residues. V was shortened by 5 bases and J by 5 bases, with 9 bases between the two germline ends. DNA of the CDR3: TGCAGTGCTGACCCTCACGAGACCCAGTACTTC. Translating gives CSADPHETQYF.

V is TRBV14 and J is TRBJ2-3, with 10 bases that match TRBD2. The germline gives CDR1 SGHDN, CDR2 FVKESK. The CDR3 is 16 amino acids. J lost 4 bases, V lost 4 bases, and 8 bases had no gene match. CDR3 in amino acids: CASSPRGLAGADTQYF. CDR3 nucleotides: TGTGCCAGCAGCCCAAGAGGCCTAGCGGGAGCAGATACGCAGTATTTT.

This clone was detected only a few times. This rearrangement joins TRBV6-5 to TRBJ2-3; 8 bases are a match to TRBD2. Trimming cost V 4 bases and J 0 bases; bases outside gene matches: 0. From germline, CDR1 is MNHEY and CDR2 SVGAGI. CDR3 length equals 14 residues. CDR3 sequence reads: CASSSSGSTDTQYF. The CDR3 region has the DNA TGTGCCAGCAGTTCTAGCGGGAGCACAGATACGCAGTATTTT.

The chain employs TRBV28 and TRBJ1-1; D gene unclear. Germline V gives CDR1 MDHEN, CDR2 SYDVKM. The CDR3 is 13 residues long. Trimming cost V 0 bases and J 1 base, with 3 bases left between them. Here the CDR3 DNA reads TGTGCCAGCAGTTTATGGAGGAACACTGAAGCTTTCTTT. This translates into CASSLWRNTEAFF.

The J gene is TRBJ2-3, the V gene TRBV5-5; D gene unclear. Per germline, CDR1 SGHKS and CDR2 YYEKEE (reference sequence). This CDR3 spans 11 amino acids. The germline V and J ends were trimmed by 2 bases and 7 bases, with 5 bases remaining between them. CDR3 region: CASSLGYTQYF. The CDR3 DNA is TGTGCCAGCAGCTTAGGGTATACGCAGTATTTT. Looking up the rest from reference TRBV5-5 and TRBJ2-3 gives the full variable domain: DAGVTQSPTHLIKTRGQQVTLRCSPISGHKSVSWYQQVLGQGPQFIFQYYEKEERGRGNFPDRFSARQFPNYSSELNVNALLLGDSALYLCASSLGYTQYFGPGTRLTVL.

This clone turned up a few times. The CDR3, as DNA: TGCAGCACCGGGGCACCCGTCGATACGCAGTATTTT. This gives the protein CSTGAPVDTQYF. This rearrangement joins TRBV29-1 to TRBJ2-3; possibly TRBD1 or TRBD2 for D (5 bases each). Trimming removed 8 bases from V and 6 bases from J, with 15 bases in between. This CDR3 spans 12 amino acids. CDR1 SQVTM and CDR2 ANQGSEA come from the germline V gene.

This chain connects TRBV7-9 to TRBJ2-1; D may be TRBD1 (7 bases). Germline V gives CDR1 SEHNR, CDR2 FQNEAQ (reference sequence). Trimming removed 3 bases at V and 6 bases at J, with 15 bases between. The CDR3 spans 15 residues. This CDR3 is CASSLFGTAGNEQFF. CDR3 sequence (DNA): TGTGCCAGCAGCTTGTTTGGGACAGCGGGCAATGAGCAGTTCTTC.